The source of this TCR beta chain is a study of monozygotic twins with inflammatory bowel disease. The CDR3 has 15 amino acids. Germline CDR1 SEHNR, CDR2 FQNEAQ (reference sequence). Study observations and caveats: Fewer clonotypes were shared with others by IBD patients than by healthy twins, especially with disease activity.

Comment on this clonotype: Its antigen remains unknown.

TCRdb reworked the 5' RACE reads into one entry per CDR3 protein, no DNA. The sample holds about 130,000 distinct CDR3 sequences. The gene calls are TRBV7-9 and TRBJ1-6; checking the TCRdb D call of TRBD1 is not possible without DNA. The sequenced material came from blood. This clonotype was obtained from a human donor with ulcerative colitis or Crohn's disease, or a healthy co-twin of an affected twin (not recorded which). CDR3 region: CASSPWDGTNSPLHF.